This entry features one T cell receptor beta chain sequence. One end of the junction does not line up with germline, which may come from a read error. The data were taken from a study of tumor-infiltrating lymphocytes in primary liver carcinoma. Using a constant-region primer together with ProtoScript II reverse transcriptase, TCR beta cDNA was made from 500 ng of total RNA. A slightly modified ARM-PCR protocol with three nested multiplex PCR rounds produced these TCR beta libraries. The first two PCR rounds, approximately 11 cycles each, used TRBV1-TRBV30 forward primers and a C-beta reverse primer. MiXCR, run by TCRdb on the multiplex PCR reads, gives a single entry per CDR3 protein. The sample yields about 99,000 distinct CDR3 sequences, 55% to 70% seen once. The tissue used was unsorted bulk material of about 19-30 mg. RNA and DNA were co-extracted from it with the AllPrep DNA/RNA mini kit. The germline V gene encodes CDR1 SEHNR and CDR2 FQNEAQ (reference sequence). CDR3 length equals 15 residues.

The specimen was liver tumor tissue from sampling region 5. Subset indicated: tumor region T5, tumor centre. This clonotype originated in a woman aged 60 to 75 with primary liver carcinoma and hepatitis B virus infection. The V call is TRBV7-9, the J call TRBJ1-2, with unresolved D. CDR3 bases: TGTGCCAGCAGCTTCATGACCGGCGCGAGGTATGACTACACCTTC. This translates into CASSFMTGARYDYTF.